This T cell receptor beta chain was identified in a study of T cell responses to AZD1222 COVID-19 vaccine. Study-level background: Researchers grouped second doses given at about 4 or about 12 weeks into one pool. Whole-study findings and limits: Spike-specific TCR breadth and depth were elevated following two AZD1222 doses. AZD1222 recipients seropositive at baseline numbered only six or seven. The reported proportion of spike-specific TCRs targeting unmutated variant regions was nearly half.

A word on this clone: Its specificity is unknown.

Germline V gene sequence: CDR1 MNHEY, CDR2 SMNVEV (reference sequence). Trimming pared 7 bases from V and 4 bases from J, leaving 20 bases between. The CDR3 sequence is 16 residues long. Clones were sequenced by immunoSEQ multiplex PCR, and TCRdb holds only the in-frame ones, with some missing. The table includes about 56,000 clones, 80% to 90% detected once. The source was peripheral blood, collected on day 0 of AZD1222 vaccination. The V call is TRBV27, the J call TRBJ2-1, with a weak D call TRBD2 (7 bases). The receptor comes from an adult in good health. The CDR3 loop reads CASNPLLRGGYNEQFF. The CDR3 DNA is TGTGCCAGCAACCCACTCTTGAGGGGGGGATACAATGAGCAGTTCTTC.